Below, one TCR beta chain is given with its context. The data derive from a study of blood T cell repertoires in COVID-19. Study-level information: Some COVID-19 samples were acute and others convalescent; all came from the United States, Italy and Spain. From T cells, B-cell-depleted T cells, or PBMCs came the material, which was cDNA or gDNA.

How the authors handled the data: For nucleated cells, counts were estimated from reference gene primer amplification. The data were produced by immunoSEQ multiplex PCR, yet TCRdb's version contains in-frame clones alone and is incomplete. That table supplies the V and J calls and clone size; D and trimming were determined from the DNA. The repertoire holds some 120,000 clones, with approximately 90% as singletons. Germline values: CDR1 SGDLS, CDR2 YYNGEE. CDR3 size: 17 residues. V was pared by 2 bases and J by 4 bases, with 20 bases between. The chain joins TRBV9 to TRBJ2-3; D perhaps matches TRBD2 (5 bases). The sample consisted of peripheral blood. The sequence came from a human donor with acute or convalescent COVID-19. The donor label of this sample is uncertain. CDR3: CASSVGPTSGDADTQYF. CDR3 nucleotides: TGTGCCAGCAGCGTTGGCCCCACTAGTGGCGATGCAGATACGCAGTATTTT.